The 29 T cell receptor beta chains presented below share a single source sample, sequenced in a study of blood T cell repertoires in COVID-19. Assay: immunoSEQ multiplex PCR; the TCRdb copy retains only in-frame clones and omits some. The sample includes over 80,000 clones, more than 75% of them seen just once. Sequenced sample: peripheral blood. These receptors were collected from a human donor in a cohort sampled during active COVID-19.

CDR3 nucleotide sequence: TGTGCCAGCAGTATAAGGGGGGGTAGCACAGATACGCAGTATTTT. It codes for CASSIRGGSTDTQYF. V gene TRBV28 combines with J gene TRBJ2-3; D may be TRBD2 (7 bases). Looked up from germline, CDR1 is MDHEN and CDR2 is SYDVKM. This CDR3 comprises 15 residues. V dropped 5 bases and J dropped 0 bases, with 12 bases sitting between them. The full variable domain, completed using reference TRBV28 and TRBJ2-3, is DVKVTQSSRYLVKRTGEKVFLECVQDMDHENMFWYRQDPGLGLRLIYFSYDVKMKEKGDIPEGYSVSREKKERFSLILESASTNQTSMYLCASSIRGGSTDTQYFGPGTRLTVL.

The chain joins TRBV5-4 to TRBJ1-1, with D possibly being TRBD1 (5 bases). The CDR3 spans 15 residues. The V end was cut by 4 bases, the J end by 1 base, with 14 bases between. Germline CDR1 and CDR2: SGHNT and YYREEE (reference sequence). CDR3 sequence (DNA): TGTGCCAGCAGCCGACCCTTGGGGGGGAACACTGAAGCTTTCTTT. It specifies CASSRPLGGNTEAFF.

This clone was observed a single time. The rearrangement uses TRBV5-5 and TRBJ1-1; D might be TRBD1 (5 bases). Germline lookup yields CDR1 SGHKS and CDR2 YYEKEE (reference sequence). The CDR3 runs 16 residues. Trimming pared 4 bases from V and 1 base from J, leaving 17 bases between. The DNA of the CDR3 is TGTGCCAGCAGCCGCGCCGACACGGGGGGGAACACTGAAGCTTTCTTT. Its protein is CASSRADTGGNTEAFF.

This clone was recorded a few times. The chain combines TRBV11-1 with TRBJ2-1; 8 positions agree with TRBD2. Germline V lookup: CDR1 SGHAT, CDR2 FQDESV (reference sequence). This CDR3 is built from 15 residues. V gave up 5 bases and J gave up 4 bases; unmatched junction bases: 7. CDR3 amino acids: CASSPGTRKYNEQFF. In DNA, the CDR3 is TGTGCCAGCAGCCCCGGGACTAGAAAATACAATGAGCAGTTCTTC.

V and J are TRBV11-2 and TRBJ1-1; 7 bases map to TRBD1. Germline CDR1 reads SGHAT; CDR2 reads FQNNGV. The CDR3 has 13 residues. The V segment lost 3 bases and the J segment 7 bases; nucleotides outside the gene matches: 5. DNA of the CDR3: TGTGCCAGCAGCTTCCAGGGGGTTGGTGAAGCTTTCTTT. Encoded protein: CASSFQGVGEAFF.

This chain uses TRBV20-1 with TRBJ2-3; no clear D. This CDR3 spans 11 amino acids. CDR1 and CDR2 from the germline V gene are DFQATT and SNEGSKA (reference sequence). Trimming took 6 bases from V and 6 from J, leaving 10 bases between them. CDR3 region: CSASLRDTQYF. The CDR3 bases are TGCAGTGCATCTCTCAGGGATACGCAGTATTTT.

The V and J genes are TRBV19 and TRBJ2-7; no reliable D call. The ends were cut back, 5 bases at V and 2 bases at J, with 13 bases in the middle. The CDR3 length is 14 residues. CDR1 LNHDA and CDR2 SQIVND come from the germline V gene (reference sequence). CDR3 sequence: CASSPQTQTYEQYF. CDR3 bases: TGTGCCAGTAGTCCCCAGACACAAACCTACGAGCAGTACTTC. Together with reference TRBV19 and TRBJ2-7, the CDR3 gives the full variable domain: DGGITQSPKYLFRKEGQNVTLSCEQNLNHDAMYWYRQDPGQGLRLIYYSQIVNDFQKGDIAEGYSVSREKKESFPLTVTSAQKNPTAFYLCASSPQTQTYEQYFGPGTRLTVT.

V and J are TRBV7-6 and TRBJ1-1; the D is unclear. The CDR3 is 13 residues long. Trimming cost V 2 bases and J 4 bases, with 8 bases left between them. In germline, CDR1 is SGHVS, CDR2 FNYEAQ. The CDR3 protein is CASSLFRSTEAFF. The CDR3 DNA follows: TGTGCCAGCAGCTTATTTAGGAGCACTGAAGCTTTCTTT.

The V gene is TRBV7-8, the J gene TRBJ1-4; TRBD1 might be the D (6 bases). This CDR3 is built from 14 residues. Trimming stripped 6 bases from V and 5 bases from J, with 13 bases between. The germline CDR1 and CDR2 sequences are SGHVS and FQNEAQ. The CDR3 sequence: CASSEQGNNEKLFF. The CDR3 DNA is TGTGCCAGCAGTGAACAGGGAAACAATGAAAAACTGTTTTTT.

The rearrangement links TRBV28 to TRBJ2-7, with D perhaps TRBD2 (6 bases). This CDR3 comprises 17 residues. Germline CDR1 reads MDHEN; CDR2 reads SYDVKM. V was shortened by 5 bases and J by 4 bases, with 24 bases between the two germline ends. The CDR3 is CASSPHRSEGRVYEQYF. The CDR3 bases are TGTGCCAGCAGTCCTCACCGGTCGGAGGGGCGAGTTTACGAGCAGTACTTC. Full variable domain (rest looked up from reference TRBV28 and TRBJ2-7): DVKVTQSSRYLVKRTGEKVFLECVQDMDHENMFWYRQDPGLGLRLIYFSYDVKMKEKGDIPEGYSVSREKKERFSLILESASTNQTSMYLCASSPHRSEGRVYEQYFGPGTRLTVT.

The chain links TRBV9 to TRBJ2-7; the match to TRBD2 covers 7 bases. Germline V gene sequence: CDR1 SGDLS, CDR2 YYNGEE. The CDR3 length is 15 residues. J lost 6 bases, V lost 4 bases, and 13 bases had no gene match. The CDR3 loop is CASSPLGRGSSEQYF. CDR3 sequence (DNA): TGTGCCAGCAGCCCCCTGGGGCGCGGGAGCAGCGAGCAGTACTTC.

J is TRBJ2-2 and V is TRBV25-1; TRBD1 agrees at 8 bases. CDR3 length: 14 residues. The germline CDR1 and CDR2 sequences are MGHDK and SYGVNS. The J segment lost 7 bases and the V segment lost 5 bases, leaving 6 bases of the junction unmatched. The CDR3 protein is CASSQTDRGGELFF. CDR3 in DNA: TGTGCCAGCAGTCAAACAGACAGGGGCGGGGAGCTGTTTTTT.

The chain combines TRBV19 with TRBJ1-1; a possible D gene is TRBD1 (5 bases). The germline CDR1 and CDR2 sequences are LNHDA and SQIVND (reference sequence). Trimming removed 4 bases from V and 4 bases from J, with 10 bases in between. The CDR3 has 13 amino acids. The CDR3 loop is CASSRGLGTEAFF. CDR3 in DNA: TGTGCCAGTAGTAGGGGACTGGGCACTGAAGCTTTCTTT.

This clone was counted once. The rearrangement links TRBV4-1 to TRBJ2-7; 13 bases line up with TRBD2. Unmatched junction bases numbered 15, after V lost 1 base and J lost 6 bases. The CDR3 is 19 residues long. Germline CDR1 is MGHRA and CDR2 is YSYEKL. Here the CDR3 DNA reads TGCGCCAGCAGCCAAGCGCTTCACCTTGAACTAGCGGGAGGGCTCGAGCAGTACTTC. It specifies CASSQALHLELAGGLEQYF.

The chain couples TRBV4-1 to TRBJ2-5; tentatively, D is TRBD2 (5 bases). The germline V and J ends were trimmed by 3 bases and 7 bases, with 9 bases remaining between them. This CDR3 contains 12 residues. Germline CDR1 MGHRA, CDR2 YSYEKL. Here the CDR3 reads CASSQVRGTQYF. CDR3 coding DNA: TGCGCCAGCAGCCAGGTCCGGGGGACCCAGTACTTC.

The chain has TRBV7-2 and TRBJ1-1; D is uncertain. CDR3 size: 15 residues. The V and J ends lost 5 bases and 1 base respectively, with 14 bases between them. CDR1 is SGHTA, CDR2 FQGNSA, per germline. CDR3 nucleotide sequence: TGTGCCAGCAGCCCCCATTTTGGAGGGAACACTGAAGCTTTCTTT. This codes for CASSPHFGGNTEAFF.

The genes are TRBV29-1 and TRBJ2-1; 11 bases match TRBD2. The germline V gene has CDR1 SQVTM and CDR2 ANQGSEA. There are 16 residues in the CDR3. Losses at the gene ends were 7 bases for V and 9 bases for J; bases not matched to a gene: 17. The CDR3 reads CSARTRWLAGGSEQFF. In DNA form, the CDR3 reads TGCAGCGCCAGAACCAGATGGCTAGCGGGAGGAAGTGAGCAGTTCTTC.

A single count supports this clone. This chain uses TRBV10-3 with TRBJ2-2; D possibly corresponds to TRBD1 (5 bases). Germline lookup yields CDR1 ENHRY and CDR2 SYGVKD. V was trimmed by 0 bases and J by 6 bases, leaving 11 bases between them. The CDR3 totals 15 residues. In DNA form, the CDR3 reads TGTGCCATCAGTGAGTCGGGGCCCGCACCCGGGGAGCTGTTTTTT. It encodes CAISESGPAPGELFF.

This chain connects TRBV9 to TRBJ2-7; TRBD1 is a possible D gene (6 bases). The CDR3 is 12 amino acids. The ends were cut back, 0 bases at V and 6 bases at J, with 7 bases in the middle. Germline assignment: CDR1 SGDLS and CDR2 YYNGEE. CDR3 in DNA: TGTGCCAGCAGCGTAGCAGGGGTCGAGCAGTACTTC. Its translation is CASSVAGVEQYF.

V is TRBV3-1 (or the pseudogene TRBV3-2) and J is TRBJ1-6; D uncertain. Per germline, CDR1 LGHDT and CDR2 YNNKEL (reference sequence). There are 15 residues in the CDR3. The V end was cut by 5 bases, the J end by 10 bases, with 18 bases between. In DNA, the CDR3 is TGTGCCAGCAGCGGTCAGGCGGCGGGCAGGTCACCCCTCCACTTT. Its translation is CASSGQAAGRSPLHF.

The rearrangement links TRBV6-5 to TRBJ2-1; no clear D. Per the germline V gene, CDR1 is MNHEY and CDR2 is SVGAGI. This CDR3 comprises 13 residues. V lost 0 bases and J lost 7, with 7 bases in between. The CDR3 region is CASSYSGENEQFF. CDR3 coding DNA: TGTGCCAGCAGTTACTCGGGCGAAAATGAGCAGTTCTTC.

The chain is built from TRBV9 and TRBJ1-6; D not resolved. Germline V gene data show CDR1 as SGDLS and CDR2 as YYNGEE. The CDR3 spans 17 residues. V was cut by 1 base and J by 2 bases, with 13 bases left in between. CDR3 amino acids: CASSVSFAGTYNSPLHF. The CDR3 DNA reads TGTGCCAGCAGCGTATCATTTGCCGGGACCTATAATTCACCCCTCCACTTT.

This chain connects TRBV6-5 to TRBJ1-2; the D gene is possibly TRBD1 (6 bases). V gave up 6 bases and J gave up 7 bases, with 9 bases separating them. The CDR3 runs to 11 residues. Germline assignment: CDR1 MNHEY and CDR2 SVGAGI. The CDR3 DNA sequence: TGTGCCAGCAGCCAAGGGGGTGGCTACACCTTC. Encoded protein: CASSQGGGYTF.

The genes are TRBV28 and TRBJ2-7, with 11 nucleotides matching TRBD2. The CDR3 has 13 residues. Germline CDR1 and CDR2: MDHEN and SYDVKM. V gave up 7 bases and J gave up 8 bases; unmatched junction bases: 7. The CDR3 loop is CASTGSGRGKQYF. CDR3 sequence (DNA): TGTGCCAGCACCGGTAGCGGGAGGGGAAAGCAGTACTTC. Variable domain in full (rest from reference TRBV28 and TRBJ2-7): DVKVTQSSRYLVKRTGEKVFLECVQDMDHENMFWYRQDPGLGLRLIYFSYDVKMKEKGDIPEGYSVSREKKERFSLILESASTNQTSMYLCASTGSGRGKQYFGPGTRLTVT.

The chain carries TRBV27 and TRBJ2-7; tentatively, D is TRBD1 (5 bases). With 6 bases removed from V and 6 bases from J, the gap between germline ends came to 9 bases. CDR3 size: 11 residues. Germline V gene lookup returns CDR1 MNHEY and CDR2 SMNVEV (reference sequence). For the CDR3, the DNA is TGTGCCAGCAGCTCAGGGCTCGAGCAGTACTTC. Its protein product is CASSSGLEQYF.

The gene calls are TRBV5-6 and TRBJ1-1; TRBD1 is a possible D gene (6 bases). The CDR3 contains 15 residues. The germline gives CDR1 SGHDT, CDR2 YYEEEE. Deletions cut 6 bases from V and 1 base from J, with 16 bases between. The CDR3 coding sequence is TGTGCCAGCACCAAGGTAGGGGGTGGGAACACTGAAGCTTTCTTT. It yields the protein CASTKVGGGNTEAFF.

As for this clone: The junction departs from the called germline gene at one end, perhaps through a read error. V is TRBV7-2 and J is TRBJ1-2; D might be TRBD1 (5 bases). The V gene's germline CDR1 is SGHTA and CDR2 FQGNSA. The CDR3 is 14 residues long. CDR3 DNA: TGTGCCAGCAGCTTAGTTTCCAGGCAGGGCCGCCGGGCTTTC. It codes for CASSLVSRQGRRAF.

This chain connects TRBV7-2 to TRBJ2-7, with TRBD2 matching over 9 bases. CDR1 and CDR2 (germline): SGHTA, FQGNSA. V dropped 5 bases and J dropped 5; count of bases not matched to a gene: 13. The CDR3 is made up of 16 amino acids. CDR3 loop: CASSRGREGSLHEQYF. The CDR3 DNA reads TGTGCCAGCAGCCGGGGGCGGGAGGGCTCCCTTCACGAGCAGTACTTC.

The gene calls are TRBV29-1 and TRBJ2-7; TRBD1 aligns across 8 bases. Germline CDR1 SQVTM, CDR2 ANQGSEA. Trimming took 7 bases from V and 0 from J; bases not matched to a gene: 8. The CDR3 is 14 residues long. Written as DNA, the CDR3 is TGCAGCGCGGCCGGGACAGGCCACTCCTACGAGCAGTACTTC. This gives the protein CSAAGTGHSYEQYF.